A selection of T cell receptor beta chains follows, all from one sample in a study of cytomegalovirus exposure and HLA in healthy donors. The assay was immunoSEQ multiplex PCR, and TCRdb's table has in-frame clones only and misses some. The table has some 240,000 clones, roughly 91% seen once. Specimen: PBMCs. The receptors shown here come from a girl under 10 years old in good health and CMV-seronegative. Both conserved end residues are trimmed from each CDR3. Fields, in order: J gene, V gene, CDR3 length, CDR3 protein.

>TRBJ1-1|TRBV6-5|11
ASSYTRGGEAF
>TRBJ1-2|TRBV7-9|13
ASSLPGQGLTHYT
>TRBJ2-7|TRBV5-1|11
ASSLQVAGEQY
>TRBJ1-5|TRBV28|13
ASSQTGPHNQPQH
>TRBJ1-1|TRBV29-1|8
SVEDREAF
>TRBJ2-1|TRBV10-2|13
ASSEGEASYNEQF
>TRBJ1-4|TRBV7-2|14
ASSPGLRGQYEKLF
>TRBJ2-7|TRBV19|13
ASSMVTAGSYEQY
>TRBJ1-5|TRBV21-1|13
ASTGDRNLNQPQH
>TRBJ1-2|TRBV7-9|13
ASSLALGFGDGYT
>TRBJ1-3|TRBV7-9|11
ASSLGQGNTIY
>TRBJ2-7|TRBV6-6|14
ASSYSAGGNSYEQY